This T cell receptor (beta chain) was sequenced during a study of graft-versus-host responses after intestinal transplantation. About the research overall: Induction with anti-thymocyte globulin, then tacrolimus and steroids for around three years, was given to all recipients.

Generated by immunoSEQ multiplex PCR, the TCRdb table keeps only in-frame clones and is missing some. The sample lists 100,000 or so clones; roughly nine tenths were seen once. The study, taken as a whole, reports: HvG clone declines early post-transplant were associated with peak circulating GvH levels.

With regard to this clone: Its antigen is not identified.

Germline assignment: CDR1 MNHEY and CDR2 SVGAGI. The CDR3 length is 15 residues. V gave up 8 bases and J gave up 2 bases; unmatched junction bases: 8. This TCR was recovered from a human donor who was the organ donor for an intestinal transplant. The chain links TRBV6-5 to TRBJ2-5, with TRBD2 matching over 10 bases. The sequences come from unstimulated CD4+ T cells sorted from spleen or lymph node cells, collected before transplant. The CDR3 DNA is TGTGCCAGCGCCCTTAGCGGGGGGCTTCAAGAGACCCAGTACTTC. This gives the protein CASALSGGLQETQYF.